The 29 T cell receptor beta chains below come from one sample, sequenced in a study of patients and donors after allogeneic stem cell transplantation. TCRdb used MiXCR to reprocess the RT-PCR reads, holding one entry per CDR3 protein. The table lists tens of thousands of distinct CDR3 sequences, around 27% of them singletons. Sequences were obtained from blood, either unsorted or a sorted T cell fraction (not recorded which). The receptors originated from a human donor who was either an allogeneic HSCT recipient or a stem cell or donor lymphocyte infusion donor (not recorded which). It is not recorded whose cells these are; they may come from a transplant donor.

The V and J genes are TRBV20-1 and TRBJ1-4; D unclear. Trimming removed 6 bases from V and 0 bases from J, with 11 bases in between. The length of the CDR3 is 14 residues. The germline V gene encodes CDR1 DFQATT and CDR2 SNEGSKA (reference sequence). CDR3 in amino acids: CSAPSTATNEKLFF. Written as DNA, the CDR3 is TGCAGTGCCCCGTCAACCGCAACTAATGAAAAACTGTTTTTT.

This clonotype was observed a few times. The chain has TRBV7-2 and TRBJ2-3; TRBD2 matches at 11 bases. The junction had 7 bases not matched to a gene; V was cut back by 3 bases and J by 5 bases. The germline CDR1 and CDR2 sequences are SGHTA and FQGNSA. The CDR3 runs to 16 residues. The DNA of the CDR3 is TGTGCCAGCAGCTTGATAGCGGGGGGGCCAGGAGATACGCAGTATTTT. It encodes CASSLIAGGPGDTQYF.

The V call is TRBV6-2 or TRBV6-3, the J call TRBJ1-1; no clear D gene. The CDR3 extends over 12 amino acids. Germline CDR1 is MNHEY and CDR2 is SVGEGT. The V end was cut by 5 bases, the J end by 1 base, with 5 bases between. CDR3 region: CASSRPNTEAFF. CDR3 nucleotides: TGTGCCAGCAGTAGGCCGAACACTGAAGCTTTCTTT.

V is TRBV10-3 and J is TRBJ1-1, with D unclear. This CDR3 region has 12 residues. With 5 bases removed from V and 0 bases from J, the gap between germline ends came to 4 bases. Germline loops: CDR1 ENHRY, CDR2 SYGVKD. Here the CDR3 DNA reads TGTGCCATCAGTCGGATGAACACTGAAGCTTTCTTT. Amino acids: CAISRMNTEAFF.

The V gene is TRBV6-6, the J gene TRBJ1-1; D uncertain. Germline CDR1 is MNHNY and CDR2 is SVGAGI (reference sequence). This CDR3 region has 14 residues. V lost 3 bases and J lost 2, with 10 bases in between. The CDR3 protein is CASSYTEPNTEAFF. CDR3 sequence (DNA): TGTGCCAGCAGTTATACAGAGCCTAACACTGAAGCTTTCTTT.

The rearrangement links TRBV12-3 or TRBV12-4 to TRBJ2-7; 8 nucleotides line up with TRBD1. The CDR3 consists of 13 residues. Germline trimming cut 4 bases from V and 6 bases from J; bases unmatched to any gene: 5. This CDR3 reads CASSSPDRAEQYF. The CDR3 DNA sequence: TGTGCCAGCAGTTCCCCGGACAGGGCCGAGCAGTACTTC.

The chain is built from TRBV5-1 and TRBJ1-2; tentatively, D is TRBD1 (5 bases). The ends were cut back, 0 bases at V and 4 bases at J, with 13 bases in the middle. The CDR3 is 15 amino acids. From germline, CDR1 is SGHRS and CDR2 YFSETQ. The CDR3 nucleotides are TGCGCCAGCAGCTTGGATGCAGGGAGATTCTATGGCTACACCTTC. Encoded protein: CASSLDAGRFYGYTF.

The rearrangement joins TRBV20-1 to TRBJ2-1; TRBD2 aligns across 10 bases. CDR1 is DFQATT and CDR2 is SNEGSKA in the germline V gene (reference sequence). The junction had 12 bases not matched to a gene; V was cut back by 3 bases and J by 4 bases. This CDR3 has 17 residues. The CDR3 DNA is TGCAGTGCTAGGGGGACACCGGGACTAGCGTTTTACAATGAGCAGTTCTTC. Its protein is CSARGTPGLAFYNEQFF.

The chain recombines TRBV24-1 with TRBJ2-1; 7 bases line up with TRBD1. This CDR3 region has 17 residues. J gave up 8 bases and V 1 base, and 13 bases lay outside the gene matches. Germline-derived CDR1 and CDR2 are KGHDR and SFDVKD. The CDR3 spells CATSDFSPDRESDEQFF. CDR3 nucleotides: TGTGCCACCAGTGATTTTAGTCCCGACAGGGAAAGCGATGAGCAGTTCTTC.

This clonotype came up a few times. The J gene is TRBJ1-5, the V gene TRBV5-8; TRBD1 agrees at 7 bases. There are 15 residues in the CDR3. Trimming removed 2 bases from V and 7 bases from J; junction bases left unmatched: 9. Germline V lookup: CDR1 SGHTS, CDR2 YDEGEE. CDR3 protein: CASSFVGQAGQPQHF. The CDR3 coding sequence is TGTGCCAGCAGCTTTGTTGGACAGGCGGGGCAGCCCCAGCATTTT.

The chain has TRBV5-1 and TRBJ2-5, with TRBD2 matching 14 bases. Germline V CDR1 and CDR2: SGHRS, YFSETQ. There are 19 residues in the CDR3. V was clipped by 2 bases and J by 0 bases; unmatched bases: 9. CDR3 protein: CASSFIGLAGGQYQETQYF. The CDR3, as DNA: TGCGCCAGCAGCTTCATCGGACTAGCGGGGGGCCAGTACCAAGAGACCCAGTACTTC.

This clonotype has just one count. The chain combines TRBV6-1 with TRBJ2-7; 9 bases are a match to TRBD2. This CDR3 is built from 18 residues. V lost 4 bases to trimming and J lost 0 bases; unmatched junction nucleotides: 13. The germline CDR1 and CDR2 sequences are MNHNS and SASEGT. This CDR3 reads CASSGGDRAGGHSYEQYF. The CDR3 nucleotides are TGTGCCAGCAGTGGCGGAGATCGGGCGGGAGGGCACTCCTACGAGCAGTACTTC.

This clonotype was counted a few times. This chain links TRBV4-3 with TRBJ1-5; a possible D gene is TRBD1 (5 bases). The CDR3 consists of 15 residues. Trimming shortened V by 3 bases and J by 5 bases, and 14 bases separated the two germline ends. Germline V gene sequence: CDR1 LGHNA, CDR2 YSLEER. CDR3 DNA: TGCGCCAGCAGCCACGGGACGGCCGGTTATCAGCCCCAGCATTTT. Its protein product is CASSHGTAGYQPQHF.

The chain uses TRBV7-2 and TRBJ2-1; 10 bases are a match to TRBD2. The CDR3 covers 15 residues. Germline V CDR1 and CDR2: SGHTA, FQGNSA. The V segment lost 5 bases and the J segment 9 bases; nucleotides outside the gene matches: 10. The CDR3 region is CASSRLAGIVVEQFF. Here the CDR3 DNA reads TGTGCCAGCAGCCGACTAGCGGGTATAGTCGTTGAGCAGTTCTTC. Using reference TRBV7-2 and TRBJ2-1 for the parts outside the CDR3, the full variable domain is GAGVSQSPSNKVTEKGKDVELRCDPISGHTALYWYRQSLGQGLEFLIYFQGNSAPDKSGLPSDRFSAERTGGSVSTLTIQRTQQEDSAVYLCASSRLAGIVVEQFFGPGTRLTVL.

V gene TRBV24-1 combines with J gene TRBJ2-7, with D possibly TRBD2 on 5 matching bases. Per the germline V gene, CDR1 is KGHDR and CDR2 is SFDVKD. The CDR3 sequence is 16 residues long. V was trimmed by 2 bases and J by 5 bases, leaving 18 bases between them. This CDR3 is CATSDYKSGTRDEQYF. CDR3 sequence (DNA): TGTGCCACCAGTGATTACAAGAGCGGAACTCGTGACGAGCAGTACTTC.

The J gene is TRBJ2-3, the V gene TRBV12-3 or TRBV12-4; 7 bases align to TRBD1. Germline trimming cut 3 bases from V and 0 bases from J; bases unmatched to any gene: 3. This CDR3 spans 15 amino acids. The CDR3 DNA reads as TGTGCCAGCAGTTTTGGGACAGCTAGCACAGATACGCAGTATTTT. Protein product: CASSFGTASTDTQYF.

This chain connects TRBV24-1 to TRBJ2-1; D remains ambiguous. V dropped 6 bases and J dropped 2 bases, with 7 bases sitting between them. The length of the CDR3 is 13 residues. The V gene's germline CDR1 is KGHDR and CDR2 SFDVKD. The CDR3 protein is CATSLGTYNEQFF. For the CDR3, the DNA is TGTGCCACCAGTCTGGGGACCTACAATGAGCAGTTCTTC.

Details on this clonotype: The junction differs from germline at one of its ends, possibly a read error. The rearrangement joins TRBV7-3 to TRBJ2-6; D might be TRBD2 (5 bases). The CDR3 totals 11 residues. Looked up from germline, CDR1 is SGHTA and CDR2 is FQGTGA. The CDR3 region has the DNA TGTGCCAGCAGCTTAGTTCTCCGGGGTCCTTTC. This codes for CASSLVLRGPF.

The chain links TRBV12-3 or TRBV12-4 to TRBJ2-1; D ambiguous. Trimming shortened V by 8 bases and J by 8 bases, and 10 bases separated the two germline ends. There are 11 residues in the CDR3. CDR3 amino acids: CASATWDEQFF. CDR3 nucleotides: TGTGCCAGCGCGACGTGGGATGAGCAGTTCTTC.

This clonotype was seen repeatedly, ten times or more. J is TRBJ1-5 and V is TRBV10-3, with D maybe TRBD1 (5 bases). This CDR3 has 17 amino acids. CDR1 ENHRY and CDR2 SYGVKD come from the germline V gene. V was trimmed by 4 bases and J by 5 bases, leaving 21 bases between them. CDR3 region: CAISALFVGTAYQPQHF. CDR3 nucleotide sequence: TGTGCCATCAGTGCCCTTTTTGTTGGGACGGCTTATCAGCCCCAGCATTTT.

This clonotype was seen only a few times. This chain connects TRBV7-9 to TRBJ2-1; TRBD1 matches at 8 bases. Germline V gene sequence: CDR1 SEHNR, CDR2 FQNEAQ (reference sequence). The junction had 7 bases not matched to a gene; V was cut back by 5 bases and J by 4 bases. This CDR3 has 15 residues. CDR3 in amino acids: CASSPGWDRYNEQFF. The CDR3 nucleotides are TGTGCCAGCAGCCCTGGATGGGACAGGTACAATGAGCAGTTCTTC.

This clonotype was counted a few times. At one of its ends the junction is not consistent with the germline gene, which may arise from a read error. The J gene is TRBJ1-2, the V gene TRBV5-1; D remains unclear. This CDR3 comprises 15 residues. Germline V gives CDR1 SGHRS, CDR2 YFSETQ. The DNA of the CDR3 is TGCGCCAGCGGCGGCTCGCCGCTAGCCCTCTATGGCCACACCTTC. Translated: CASGGSPLALYGHTF.

A few counts support this clonotype. V is TRBV12-3 or TRBV12-4 and J is TRBJ1-5; D perhaps matches TRBD1 (6 bases). This CDR3 is built from 13 residues. The V end was cut by 6 bases, the J end by 5 bases, with 11 bases between. CDR3 in amino acids: CASSPQGYQPQHF. In DNA form, the CDR3 reads TGTGCCAGCAGCCCACAGGGTTATCAGCCCCAGCATTTT.

The gene calls are TRBV5-1 and TRBJ2-2; 11 bases agree with TRBD2. The V gene end was trimmed by 0 bases and the J gene end by 4 bases; junction bases not matched to a gene: 11. Germline V CDR1 and CDR2: SGHRS, YFSETQ. This CDR3 has 19 amino acids. The CDR3 reads CASSLGRKTSGGTTGELFF. The CDR3 DNA sequence: TGCGCCAGCAGCTTGGGTCGAAAAACTAGCGGGGGAACCACCGGGGAGCTGTTTTTT.

This clonotype has just one count. A read error may account for a junction end that differs from germline. This rearrangement joins TRBV2 to TRBJ2-1; 7 bases agree with TRBD1. The length of the CDR3 is 13 residues. From germline, CDR1 is SNHLY and CDR2 FYNNEI. The DNA for the CDR3 is TGTGCCAGCAGTCTAGACAGGGTCTCGCGGACGCGCTTC. This sequence encodes CASSLDRVSRTRF. The full variable domain, its missing parts supplied by reference TRBV2 and TRBJ2-1, is EPEVTQTPSHQVTQMGQEVILRCVPISNHLYFYWYRQILGQKVEFLVSFYNNEISEKSEIFDDQFSVERPDGSNFTLKIRSTKLEDSAMYFCASSLDRVSRTRFGPGTRLTVL.

This chain connects TRBV7-2 to TRBJ1-3, with D tentatively TRBD1 (6 bases). The CDR3 extends over 16 amino acids. Trimming took 0 bases from V and 4 from J, leaving 13 bases between them. The germline gives CDR1 SGHTA, CDR2 FQGNSA. For the CDR3, the DNA is TGTGCCAGCAGCTTAGCGAACACAGGGCTCGGAAACACCATATATTTT. Protein sequence: CASSLANTGLGNTIYF.

V is TRBV6-6 and J is TRBJ2-7, with D perhaps TRBD1 (7 bases). The CDR3 sequence is 16 residues long. V lost 6 bases and J 2 bases, leaving 20 bases between the germline ends. Looked up from germline, CDR1 is MNHNY and CDR2 is SVGAGI (reference sequence). The DNA for the CDR3 is TGTGCCAGCAGCCGACAGGGAGGCTCCGTAACCTACGAGCAGTACTTC. Translation: CASSRQGGSVTYEQYF.

This chain links TRBV3-1 with TRBJ1-6; TRBD1 matches 8 bases. Trimming removed 4 bases from V and 8 bases from J; junction bases left unmatched: 7. CDR1 and CDR2 (germline): LGHDT, YNNKEL (reference sequence). This CDR3 has 15 amino acids. The CDR3 nucleotides read TGTGCCAGCAGCCGAGATCACAGGGGGGATTCACCCCTCCACTTT. It specifies CASSRDHRGDSPLHF.

V gene TRBV3-1 combines with J gene TRBJ1-3; D not certain. The CDR3 length is 17 residues. Germline CDR1 reads LGHDT; CDR2 reads YNNKEL (reference sequence). V lost 2 bases and J lost 2, with 16 bases in between. CDR3 coding DNA: TGTGCCAGCAGCCAAAGGGCCGGTACCTTTACTGGAAACACCATATATTTT. Translated: CASSQRAGTFTGNTIYF.